Presented here are 2 T cell receptor beta chains from one specimen sequenced in a study of shared clonotypes between healthy human individuals. Naive CD8 cells lacked CD45RO and underwent positive selection for CCR7, leaving out terminally differentiated effector memory CD45RA+ cells. Clones were sequenced by immunoSEQ multiplex PCR, and TCRdb holds only the in-frame ones, with some missing. This sample carries hundreds of thousands of clones, almost 95% of them seen once, and the ten largest clones take approximately 25%. The source material was naive CD8+ T cells sorted from blood. Source of these receptors: a man aged 25-45 years in good health.

The J gene is TRBJ1-5, the V gene TRBV7-8; D not resolved. The CDR3 length is 15 residues. V shed 7 bases and J shed 3 bases, with 16 bases lying between them. Germline V CDR1 and CDR2: SGHVS, FQNEAQ. CDR3 sequence (DNA): TGTGCCAGCACATTGGGAGACTCCCTCAATCAGCCCCAGCATTTT. Amino acids: CASTLGDSLNQPQHF.

This clone was picked up one time. In the same sample, other DNA sequences code for this CDR3. This chain links TRBV7-9 with TRBJ2-2; D call uncertain. The V end was cut by 4 bases, the J end by 2 bases, with 5 bases between. The CDR3 has 13 residues. Per the germline V gene, CDR1 is SEHNR and CDR2 is FQNEAQ (reference sequence). The DNA of the CDR3 is TGTGCCAGCAGCTCCCCCAACACCGGGGAGCTGTTTTTT. This translates into CASSSPNTGELFF.